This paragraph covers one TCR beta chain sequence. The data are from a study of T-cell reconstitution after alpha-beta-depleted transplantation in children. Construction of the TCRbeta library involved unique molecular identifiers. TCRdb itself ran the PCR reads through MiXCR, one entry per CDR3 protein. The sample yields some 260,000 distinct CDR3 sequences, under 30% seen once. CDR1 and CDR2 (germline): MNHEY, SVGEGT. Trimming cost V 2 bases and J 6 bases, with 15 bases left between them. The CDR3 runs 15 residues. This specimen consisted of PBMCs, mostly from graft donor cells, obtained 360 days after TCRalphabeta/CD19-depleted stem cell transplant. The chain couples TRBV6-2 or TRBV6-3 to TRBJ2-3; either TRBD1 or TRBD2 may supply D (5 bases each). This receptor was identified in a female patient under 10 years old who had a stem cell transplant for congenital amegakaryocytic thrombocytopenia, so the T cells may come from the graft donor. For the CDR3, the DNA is TGTGCCAGCAGTTACCCGGGACCTCCTGCGGATACGCAGTATTTT. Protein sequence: CASSYPGPPADTQYF.